This entry is about one T cell receptor (beta chain). Its target is not known. The data were produced by immunoSEQ multiplex PCR, yet TCRdb's version contains in-frame clones alone and is incomplete. The sample shows some 3,100 clones, approximately 79% of them seen only once. Frozen unsorted single-cell suspensions supplied the genomic DNA. The sample belongs to a study of immune cell composition in non-small cell lung cancer. Study details: Histologic subtype was mainly adenocarcinoma or squamous cell carcinoma.

Looked up from germline, CDR1 is ENHRY and CDR2 is SYGVKD. The CDR3 totals 12 residues. The germline V and J ends were trimmed by 4 bases and 3 bases, with 6 bases remaining between them. The study's findings and limits: Top 10 clone scores and clonality were higher in squamous than adenocarcinoma. About 75% of squamous and 30% to 40% of adenocarcinoma cases had tumour-associated clones >0.5%.

The sample consisted of lung tumor tissue. The gene calls are TRBV10-3 and TRBJ2-5; a possible D gene is TRBD2 (6 bases). The receptor's source is a human donor with non-small cell lung cancer. CDR3 in DNA: TGTGCCATCAGTGGGGGGGAAGAGACCCAGTACTTC. The encoded protein is CAISGGEETQYF.